The rows below give T cell receptor beta chains drawn from one sample of a study of blood T cell repertoires in COVID-19. Generated by immunoSEQ multiplex PCR, the TCRdb table keeps only in-frame clones and is missing some. Found here are under 350,000 clones, 80% to 90% of them singletons; the top ten hold about 4.2%. Sequenced sample: peripheral blood. The receptors here all came from a man in his forties with acute or convalescent COVID-19. Each CDR3 is given with its conserved first and last residue. Fields, in order: V gene, clone size, CDR3 length, D gene, J gene, CDR3 protein, CDR3 DNA. The D gene is left open where the match is weak. Where a row states a size, it is once, few, many or the class of an expanded clone; other rows omit it.

TRBV5-1	-	16	TRBD2	TRBJ2-3	CASSLYGGAESDTQYF	TGCGCCAGCAGCTTGTACGGGGGGGCCGAGTCTGATACGCAGTATTTT
TRBV11-2	-	15	-	TRBJ2-7	CASSPDRTSSYEQYF	TGTGCCAGCAGCCCTGACAGGACTAGCTCCTACGAGCAGTACTTC
TRBV5-5	-	17	-	TRBJ1-4	CASSGGTLGGGAEKLFF	TGTGCCAGCAGCGGCGGGACCCTCGGAGGAGGAGCTGAAAAACTGTTTTTT
TRBV5-1	-	16	-	TRBJ1-1	CASSLGGEGRDTEAFF	TGCGCCAGCAGCTTAGGGGGTGAGGGTAGGGACACTGAAGCTTTCTTT
TRBV6-5	-	13	TRBD2	TRBJ2-1	CASMAGAYNEQFF	TGTGCCAGCATGGCGGGGGCCTACAATGAGCAGTTCTTC
TRBV7-2	-	16	TRBD2	TRBJ2-3	CASSFFSGGPTDTQYF	TGTGCCAGCAGCTTCTTTAGCGGGGGGCCCACAGATACGCAGTATTTT
TRBV5-8	-	15	TRBD1	TRBJ1-5	CASSLRQGSNQPQHF	TGTGCCAGCAGCTTGAGACAGGGGAGCAATCAGCCCCAGCATTTT
TRBV30	-	14	TRBD1	TRBJ1-2	CAWSDQDRGYGYTF	TGTGCCTGGAGTGACCAGGACAGGGGCTATGGCTACACCTTC
TRBV18	-	17	TRBD1	TRBJ1-2	CASSPLPGQGSSYGYTF	TGTGCCAGCTCACCCTTACCGGGACAGGGAAGCAGCTATGGCTACACCTTC
TRBV5-1	-	14	TRBD1	TRBJ1-1	CASSWDRGNTEAFF	TGCGCCAGCAGCTGGGACAGGGGCAACACTGAAGCTTTCTTT
TRBV3-1/TRBV3-2	-	14	-	TRBJ1-2	CASSQPGRNYGYTF	TGTGCCAGCAGCCAACCGGGGAGGAACTATGGCTACACCTTC
TRBV7-9	-	17	-	TRBJ1-4	CASSLAEGISTNEKLFF	TGTGCCAGCAGCTTAGCGGAGGGCATCTCAACTAATGAAAAACTGTTTTTT
TRBV10-1	-	15	-	TRBJ2-5	CASSELAGMMETQYF	TGCGCCAGCAGTGAGTTGGCCGGGATGATGGAGACCCAGTACTTC
TRBV5-6	-	13	-	TRBJ1-6	CASSLTSVSPLHF	TGTGCCAGCAGCTTGACCTCAGTTTCACCCCTCCACTTT
TRBV20-1	-	11	-	TRBJ1-1	CSASSNWEAFF	TGCAGTGCTAGCTCAAACTGGGAAGCTTTCTTT
TRBV12-2	-	15	-	TRBJ1-2	CASRPYPRLNYGYTF	TGTGCAAGTCGCCCCTACCCCCGACTTAACTATGGCTACACCTTC
TRBV9	few	13	TRBD1	TRBJ1-2	CASSVGTGIGYTF	TGTGCCAGCAGCGTAGGGACAGGGATTGGCTACACCTTC
TRBV4-2	once	14	-	TRBJ1-2	CASSLSSINYGYTF	TGTGCCAGCAGCCTAAGCTCTATAAACTATGGCTACACCTTC
TRBV19	-	15	TRBD2	TRBJ2-3	CASSITSGETDTQYF	TGTGCCAGTAGTATAACTAGCGGGGAGACAGATACGCAGTATTTT
TRBV6-1	-	16	TRBD2	TRBJ2-7	CASSEEEGGGAGEQYF	TGTGCCAGCAGTGAAGAAGAAGGCGGGGGGGCCGGTGAGCAGTACTTC
TRBV4-2	-	15	-	TRBJ2-3	CASSQDNAGTDTQYF	TGTGCCAGCAGCCAAGATAATGCAGGCACAGATACGCAGTATTTT
TRBV6-5	-	15	TRBD1	TRBJ1-2	CASSLTGTGGYGYTF	TGTGCCAGCAGTTTAACCGGGACAGGAGGCTATGGCTACACCTTC
TRBV9	-	17	TRBD2	TRBJ2-2	CASSPRLAGGPTGELFF	TGTGCCAGCAGCCCGCGACTAGCGGGGGGACCGACCGGGGAGCTGTTTTTT
TRBV4-1	-	19	TRBD2	TRBJ2-6	CASSHELAGAFSGANVLTF	TGCGCCAGCAGCCATGAATTAGCGGGGGCCTTCTCTGGGGCCAACGTCCTGACTTTC
TRBV7-9	-	17	-	TRBJ1-4	CASSLERGWSVNEKLFF	TGTGCCAGCAGCTTAGAGCGGGGCTGGAGTGTTAATGAAAAACTGTTTTTT
TRBV19	-	13	TRBD1	TRBJ2-7	CASSGTGVNEQYF	TGTGCCAGTTCAGGGACAGGGGTAAACGAGCAGTACTTC
TRBV5-6	-	15	TRBD1	TRBJ1-4	CASSFSGTGTEKLFF	TGTGCCAGCAGCTTCTCCGGGACAGGGACTGAAAAACTGTTTTTT
TRBV24-1	-	17	TRBD1	TRBJ2-1	CATSESLGTGIRGEQFF	TGTGCCACCAGTGAATCCCTCGGGACAGGGATAAGGGGTGAGCAGTTCTTC
TRBV2	-	14	TRBD1	TRBJ1-3	CASSADRDGNTIYF	TGTGCCAGCAGCGCGGACAGGGACGGAAACACCATATATTTT
TRBV6-5	-	14	-	TRBJ2-2	CASSYSTGTGELFF	TGTGCCAGCAGTTACTCGACGGGGACCGGGGAGCTGTTTTTT
TRBV27	-	14	TRBD1	TRBJ2-1	CASSLDRLYNEQFF	TGTGCCAGCAGTTTGGACAGGCTTTACAATGAGCAGTTCTTC
TRBV3-1/TRBV3-2	-	15	-	TRBJ1-2	CASKPSGQPNYGYTF	TGTGCCAGCAAGCCAAGTGGACAGCCGAACTATGGCTACACCTTC
TRBV28	-	13	TRBD1	TRBJ1-2	CASSFPGGDGYTF	TGTGCCAGCAGTTTTCCAGGGGGCGATGGCTACACCTTC
TRBV5-6	-	12	TRBD2	TRBJ2-7	CASSIREGQKYF	TGTGCCAGCAGCATCCGGGAGGGGCAGAAGTACTTC
TRBV7-3	-	15	TRBD2	TRBJ2-7	CASSRTSGGSYEQYF	TGTGCCAGCAGCCGGACTAGCGGGGGATCCTACGAGCAGTACTTC
TRBV5-1	-	14	TRBD2	TRBJ2-7	CASSWLAGGYEQYF	TGCGCCAGCAGCTGGTTAGCGGGGGGCTACGAGCAGTACTTC
TRBV19	-	14	TRBD1	TRBJ1-6	CASSIRDRYSPLHF	TGTGCCAGTAGTATCAGGGACAGATATTCACCCCTCCACTTT
TRBV19	-	14	TRBD1	TRBJ2-7	CASTSTGGDYEQYF	TGTGCCAGTACCTCGACAGGGGGGGATTACGAGCAGTACTTC
TRBV5-1	-	16	TRBD1	TRBJ2-1	CASSLAGDRVYNEQFF	TGCGCCAGCAGCTTGGCCGGAGACAGGGTATACAATGAGCAGTTCTTC
TRBV19	-	15	-	TRBJ2-3	CASSIEGRRTDTQYF	TGTGCCAGTAGTATAGAGGGGAGGCGCACAGATACGCAGTATTTT
TRBV24-1	-	15	-	TRBJ2-3	CATSDVTATTDTQYF	TGTGCCACCAGTGACGTGACAGCTACCACAGATACGCAGTATTTT
TRBV6-5	-	15	-	TRBJ1-6	CASSWIQAPNSPLHF	TGTGCCAGCAGTTGGATACAGGCTCCTAATTCACCCCTCCACTTT
TRBV24-1	-	13	-	TRBJ2-7	CATSDSRGNEQYF	TGTGCCACCAGTGATTCCAGGGGTAACGAGCAGTACTTC
TRBV24-1	-	14	-	TRBJ1-6	CATTGGQSNSPLHF	TGTGCCACCACCGGTGGACAGTCTAATTCACCCCTCCACTTT
TRBV6-2/TRBV6-3	-	11	-	TRBJ1-5	CASSLPGPQHF	TGTGCCAGCAGCCTACCAGGGCCCCAGCATTTT
TRBV7-2	few	14	-	TRBJ1-5	CASSFSGFDQPQHF	TGTGCCAGCAGCTTTTCAGGTTTCGATCAGCCCCAGCATTTT
TRBV10-3	-	14	TRBD1	TRBJ1-2	CAITKGGGQGNYTF	TGTGCCATCACAAAGGGGGGCGGACAGGGAAACTACACCTTC
TRBV25-1	-	14	TRBD1	TRBJ1-3	CASSFHRGGNTIYF	TGTGCCAGCAGTTTTCACAGGGGGGGAAACACCATATATTTT
TRBV19	-	16	TRBD1	TRBJ2-2	CASSTPGQGSTGELFF	TGTGCCAGTAGTACCCCGGGACAGGGAAGCACCGGGGAGCTGTTTTTT
TRBV3-1/TRBV3-2	-	14	-	TRBJ1-6	CASSPRSYNSPLHF	TGTGCCAGCAGCCCGAGGAGCTATAATTCACCCCTCCACTTT
TRBV5-1	-	13	-	TRBJ1-2	CASSDQGHLGYTF	TGCGCCAGCAGCGACCAGGGCCACCTAGGCTACACCTTC
TRBV5-1	-	14	-	TRBJ2-1	CASSLEPGKDEQFF	TGCGCCAGCAGCTTGGAGCCCGGGAAGGATGAGCAGTTCTTC
TRBV6-5	-	14	-	TRBJ1-1	CASSPSPGALEAFF	TGTGCCAGCAGTCCCTCTCCAGGGGCCCTTGAAGCTTTCTTT
TRBV19	-	13	-	TRBJ1-2	CASRGLNLYGYTF	TGTGCCAGTAGGGGACTGAACCTCTATGGCTACACCTTC
TRBV5-1	-	15	-	TRBJ1-4	CASSLAGGLLEKLFF	TGCGCCAGCAGCTTGGCCGGGGGACTTTTGGAAAAACTGTTTTTT
TRBV6-6	-	16	-	TRBJ1-6	CASSSRSAVLVSPLHF	TGTGCCAGCAGTTCTAGATCGGCTGTACTTGTTTCACCCCTCCACTTT
TRBV6-1	once	18	TRBD1	TRBJ1-1	CASSALPGQGVGNTEAFF	TGTGCCAGCAGTGCCCTTCCGGGACAGGGTGTGGGGAACACTGAAGCTTTCTTT